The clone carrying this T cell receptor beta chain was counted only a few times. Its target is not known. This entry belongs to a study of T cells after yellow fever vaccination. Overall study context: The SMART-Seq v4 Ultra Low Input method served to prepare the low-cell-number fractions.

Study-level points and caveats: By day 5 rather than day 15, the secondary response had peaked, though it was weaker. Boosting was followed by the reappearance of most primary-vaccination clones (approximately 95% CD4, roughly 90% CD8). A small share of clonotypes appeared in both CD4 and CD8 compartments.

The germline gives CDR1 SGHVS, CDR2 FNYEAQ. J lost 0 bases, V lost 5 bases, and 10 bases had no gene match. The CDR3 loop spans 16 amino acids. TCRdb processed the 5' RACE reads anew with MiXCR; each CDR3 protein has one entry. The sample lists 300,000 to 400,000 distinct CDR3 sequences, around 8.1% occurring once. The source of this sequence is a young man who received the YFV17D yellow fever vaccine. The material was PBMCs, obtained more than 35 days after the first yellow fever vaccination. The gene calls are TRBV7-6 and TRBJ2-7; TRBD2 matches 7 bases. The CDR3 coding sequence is TGTGCCAGCAGCGCCTCGGGGAGGGCCGTCTCCTACGAGCAGTACTTC. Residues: CASSASGRAVSYEQYF.